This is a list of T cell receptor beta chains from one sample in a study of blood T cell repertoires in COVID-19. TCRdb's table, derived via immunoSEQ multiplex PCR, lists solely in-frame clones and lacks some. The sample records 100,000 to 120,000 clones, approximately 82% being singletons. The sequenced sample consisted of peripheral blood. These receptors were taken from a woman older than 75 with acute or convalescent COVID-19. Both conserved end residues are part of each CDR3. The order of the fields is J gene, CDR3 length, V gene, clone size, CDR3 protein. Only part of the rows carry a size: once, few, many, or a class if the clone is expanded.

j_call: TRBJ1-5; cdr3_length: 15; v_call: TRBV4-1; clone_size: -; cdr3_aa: CASSQSLGPYQPQHF
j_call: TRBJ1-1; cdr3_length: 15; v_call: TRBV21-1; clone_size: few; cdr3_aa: CASTRQGKGNTEAFF
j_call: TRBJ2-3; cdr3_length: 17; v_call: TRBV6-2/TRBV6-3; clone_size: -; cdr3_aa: CASSYSGGGRDSRTQYF
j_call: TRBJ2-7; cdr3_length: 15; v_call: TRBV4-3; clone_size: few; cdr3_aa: CASSQDWAPGDEQYF
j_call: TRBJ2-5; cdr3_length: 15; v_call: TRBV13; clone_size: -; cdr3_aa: CASSVWTGLRETQYF
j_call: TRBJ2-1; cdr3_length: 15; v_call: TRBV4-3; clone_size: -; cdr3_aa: CASSRSGSSYNEQFF
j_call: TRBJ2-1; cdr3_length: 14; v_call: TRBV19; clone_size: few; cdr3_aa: CASSLGGSSNEQFF
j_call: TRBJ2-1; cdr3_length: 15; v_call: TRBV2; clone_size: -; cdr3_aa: CASSYRGGGYNEQFF
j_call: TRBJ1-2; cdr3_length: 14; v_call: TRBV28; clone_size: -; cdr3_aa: CASSPAEGRGGYTF
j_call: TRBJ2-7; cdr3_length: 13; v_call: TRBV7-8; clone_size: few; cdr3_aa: CASSLTNAYEQYF
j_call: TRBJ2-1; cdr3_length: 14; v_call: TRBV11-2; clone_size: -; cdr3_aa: CASSLDRGWNEQFF
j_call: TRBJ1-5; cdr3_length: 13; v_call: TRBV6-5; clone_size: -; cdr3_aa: CASSPTGRQPQHF
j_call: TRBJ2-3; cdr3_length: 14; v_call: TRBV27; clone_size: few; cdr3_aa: CASSRTGGTDTQYF
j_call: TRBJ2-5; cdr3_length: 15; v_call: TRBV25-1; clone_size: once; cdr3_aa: CASSEQAGAGETQYF
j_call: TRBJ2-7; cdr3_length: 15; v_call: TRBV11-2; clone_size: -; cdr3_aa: CASSLSTGSAYEQYF
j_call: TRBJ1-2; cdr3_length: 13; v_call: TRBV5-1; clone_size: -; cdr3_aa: CASSLAQVYGYTF
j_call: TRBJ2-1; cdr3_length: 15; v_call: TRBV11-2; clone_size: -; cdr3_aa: CASSSLGGSYNEQFF
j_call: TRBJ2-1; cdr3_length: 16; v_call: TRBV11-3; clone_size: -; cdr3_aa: CASSLDGRGGLDEQFF
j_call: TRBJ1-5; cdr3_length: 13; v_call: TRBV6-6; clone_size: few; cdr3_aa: CASSYQGTQPQHF
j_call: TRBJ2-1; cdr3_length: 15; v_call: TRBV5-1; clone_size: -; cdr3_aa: CASSLGTGGNNEQFF
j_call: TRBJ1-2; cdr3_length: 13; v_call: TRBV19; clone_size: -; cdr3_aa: CASKEAATNGYTF
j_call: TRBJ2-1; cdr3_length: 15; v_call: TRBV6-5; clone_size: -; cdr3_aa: CASSLTGTTFNEQFF
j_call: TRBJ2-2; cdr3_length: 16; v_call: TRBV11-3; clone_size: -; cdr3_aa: CASSLAYRGLAGELFF
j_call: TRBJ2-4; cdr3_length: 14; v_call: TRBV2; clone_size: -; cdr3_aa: CASSERGIGDIQYF
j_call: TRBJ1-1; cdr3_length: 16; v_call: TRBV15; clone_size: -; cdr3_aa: CATSRGQGLMNTEAFF
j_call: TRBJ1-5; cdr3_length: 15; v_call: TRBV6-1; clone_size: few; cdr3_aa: CASSESGYSNQPQHF
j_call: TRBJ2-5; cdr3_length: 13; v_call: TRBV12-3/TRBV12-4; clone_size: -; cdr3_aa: CASSYSPTVDQYF
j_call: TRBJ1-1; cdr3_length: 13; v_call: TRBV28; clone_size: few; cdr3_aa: CASSVEQGTEAFF
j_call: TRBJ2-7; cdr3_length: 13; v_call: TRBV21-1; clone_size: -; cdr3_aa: CASPGPSSYEQYF
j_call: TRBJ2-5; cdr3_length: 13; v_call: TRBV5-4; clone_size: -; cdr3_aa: CASTSGLGETQYF
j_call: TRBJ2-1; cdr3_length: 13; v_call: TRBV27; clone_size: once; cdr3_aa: CASSLGEHVPWFF
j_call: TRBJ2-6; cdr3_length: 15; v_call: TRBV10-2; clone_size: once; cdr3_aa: CASSEASGWANVLTF
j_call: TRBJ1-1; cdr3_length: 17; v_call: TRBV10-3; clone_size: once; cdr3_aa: CAISESAGPTFGTEAFF